This T cell receptor beta chain was obtained from a study of shared clonotypes between healthy human individuals. Findings and limits, study-wide: Among non-shared clonotypes, generation probabilities were lower than among those shared by all four donors.

TCRdb's table, derived via immunoSEQ multiplex PCR, lists solely in-frame clones and lacks some. Of more than 600,000 clones in the sample, roughly 94% were seen once. V was clipped by 4 bases and J by 10 bases, with 12 bases between them. Germline lookup yields CDR1 MGHRA and CDR2 YSYEKL. This CDR3 has 12 amino acids. On this clone itself: Its antigen is not known.

Naive CD8 cells lacked CD45RO and underwent positive selection for CCR7, leaving out terminally differentiated effector memory CD45RA+ cells. The specimen was naive CD8+ T cells sorted from blood. This chain connects TRBV4-1 to TRBJ2-3; no definite D call. The sequence was collected from a man aged 25-40 years in good health. CDR3 residues: CASSPGARSQYF. Written as DNA, the CDR3 is TGCGCCAGCAGCCCAGGCGCGAGGTCGCAGTATTTT.